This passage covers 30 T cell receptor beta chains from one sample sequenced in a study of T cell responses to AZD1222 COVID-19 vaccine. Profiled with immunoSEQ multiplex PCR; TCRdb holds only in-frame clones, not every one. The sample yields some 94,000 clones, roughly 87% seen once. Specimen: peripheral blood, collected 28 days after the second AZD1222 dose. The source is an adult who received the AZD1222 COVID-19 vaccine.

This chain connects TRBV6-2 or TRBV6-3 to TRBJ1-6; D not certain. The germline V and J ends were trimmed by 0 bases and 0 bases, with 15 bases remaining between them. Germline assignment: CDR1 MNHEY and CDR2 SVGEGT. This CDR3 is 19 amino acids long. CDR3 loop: CASSYSPWFISSYNSPLHF. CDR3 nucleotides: TGTGCCAGCAGTTACTCCCCTTGGTTCATCAGCTCCTATAATTCACCCCTCCACTTT.

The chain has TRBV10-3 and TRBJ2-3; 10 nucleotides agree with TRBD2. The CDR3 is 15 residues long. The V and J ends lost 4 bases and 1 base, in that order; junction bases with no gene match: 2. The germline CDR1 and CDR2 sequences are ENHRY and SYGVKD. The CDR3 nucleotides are TGTGCCATCAGTGGGACTAGCGGTGGCACAGATACGCAGTATTTT. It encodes CAISGTSGGTDTQYF.

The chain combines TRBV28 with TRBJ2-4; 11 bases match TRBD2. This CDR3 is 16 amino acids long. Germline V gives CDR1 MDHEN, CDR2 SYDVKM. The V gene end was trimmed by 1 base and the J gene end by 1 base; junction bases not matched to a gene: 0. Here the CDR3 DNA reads TGTGCCAGCAGTTTATCTAGCGGGGGGGCCAAAAACATTCAGTACTTC. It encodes CASSLSSGGAKNIQYF. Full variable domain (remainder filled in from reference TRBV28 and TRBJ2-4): DVKVTQSSRYLVKRTGEKVFLECVQDMDHENMFWYRQDPGLGLRLIYFSYDVKMKEKGDIPEGYSVSREKKERFSLILESASTNQTSMYLCASSLSSGGAKNIQYFGAGTRLSVL.

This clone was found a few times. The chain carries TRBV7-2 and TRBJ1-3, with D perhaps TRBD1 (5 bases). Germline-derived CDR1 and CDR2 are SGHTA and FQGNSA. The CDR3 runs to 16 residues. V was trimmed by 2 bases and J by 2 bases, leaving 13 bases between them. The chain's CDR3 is CASSLRWGSTGNTIYF. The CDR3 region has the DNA TGTGCCAGCAGCTTAAGATGGGGCTCGACTGGAAACACCATATATTTT.

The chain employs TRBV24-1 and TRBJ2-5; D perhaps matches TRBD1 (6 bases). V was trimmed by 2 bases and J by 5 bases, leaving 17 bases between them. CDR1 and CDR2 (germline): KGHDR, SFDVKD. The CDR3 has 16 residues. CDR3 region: CATSDSGKGGSETQYF. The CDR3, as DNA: TGTGCCACCAGTGATTCTGGGAAAGGGGGTTCGGAGACCCAGTACTTC.

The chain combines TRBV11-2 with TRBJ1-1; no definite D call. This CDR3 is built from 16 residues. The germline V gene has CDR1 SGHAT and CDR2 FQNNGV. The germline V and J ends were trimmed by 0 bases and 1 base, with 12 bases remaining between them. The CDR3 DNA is TGTGCCAGCAGCTTAGAGGCCACGACGTGGAACACTGAAGCTTTCTTT. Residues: CASSLEATTWNTEAFF.

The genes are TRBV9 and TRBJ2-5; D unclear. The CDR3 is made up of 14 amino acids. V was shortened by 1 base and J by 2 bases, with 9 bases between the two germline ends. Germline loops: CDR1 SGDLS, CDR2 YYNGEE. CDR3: CASSVTAIQETQYF. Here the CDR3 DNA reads TGTGCCAGCAGCGTAACAGCTATACAAGAGACCCAGTACTTC.

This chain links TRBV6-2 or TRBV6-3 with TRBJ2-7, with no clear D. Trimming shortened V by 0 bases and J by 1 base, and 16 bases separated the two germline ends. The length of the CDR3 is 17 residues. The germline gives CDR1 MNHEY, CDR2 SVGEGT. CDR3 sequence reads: CASSYSHPGSGSYEQYF. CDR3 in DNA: TGTGCCAGCAGTTACTCCCACCCCGGTTCAGGTTCCTACGAGCAGTACTTC.

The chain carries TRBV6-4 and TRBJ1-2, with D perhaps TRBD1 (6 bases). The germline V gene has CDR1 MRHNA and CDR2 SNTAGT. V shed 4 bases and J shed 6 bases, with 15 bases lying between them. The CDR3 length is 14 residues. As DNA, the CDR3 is TGTGCCAGCAGTGCCCGATCAGGGGCGGATGGCTACACCTTC. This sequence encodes CASSARSGADGYTF.

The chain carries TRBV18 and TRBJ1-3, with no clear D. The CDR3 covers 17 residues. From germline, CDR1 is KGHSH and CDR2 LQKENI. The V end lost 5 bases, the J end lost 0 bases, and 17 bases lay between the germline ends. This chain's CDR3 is CASSKGGIFSSGNTIYF. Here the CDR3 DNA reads TGTGCCAGCTCAAAGGGTGGGATTTTCAGCTCTGGAAACACCATATATTTT.

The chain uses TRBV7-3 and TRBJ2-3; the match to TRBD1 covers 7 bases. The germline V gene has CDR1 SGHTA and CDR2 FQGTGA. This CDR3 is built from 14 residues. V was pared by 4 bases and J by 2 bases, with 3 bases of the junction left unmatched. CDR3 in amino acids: CASSSRGNTDTQYF. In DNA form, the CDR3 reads TGTGCCAGCAGCTCCAGGGGGAACACAGATACGCAGTATTTT.

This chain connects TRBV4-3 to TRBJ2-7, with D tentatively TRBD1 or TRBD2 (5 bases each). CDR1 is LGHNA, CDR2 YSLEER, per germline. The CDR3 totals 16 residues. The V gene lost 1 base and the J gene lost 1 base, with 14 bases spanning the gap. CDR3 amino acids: CASSQGFVGGSYEQYF. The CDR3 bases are TGCGCCAGCAGCCAAGGATTCGTTGGGGGTTCCTACGAGCAGTACTTC.

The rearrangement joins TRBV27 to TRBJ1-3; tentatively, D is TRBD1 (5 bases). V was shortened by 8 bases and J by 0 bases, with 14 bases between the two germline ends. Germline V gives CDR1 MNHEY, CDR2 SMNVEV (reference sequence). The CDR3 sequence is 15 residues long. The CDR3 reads CASGTRTGSGNTIYF. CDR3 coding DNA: TGTGCCAGCGGGACCAGGACCGGCTCTGGAAACACCATATATTTT.

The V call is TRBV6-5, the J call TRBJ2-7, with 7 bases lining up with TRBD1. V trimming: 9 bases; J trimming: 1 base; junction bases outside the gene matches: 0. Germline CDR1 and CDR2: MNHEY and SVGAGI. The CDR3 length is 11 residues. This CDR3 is CARTGSYEQYF. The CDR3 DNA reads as TGTGCCAGGACAGGGTCCTACGAGCAGTACTTC.

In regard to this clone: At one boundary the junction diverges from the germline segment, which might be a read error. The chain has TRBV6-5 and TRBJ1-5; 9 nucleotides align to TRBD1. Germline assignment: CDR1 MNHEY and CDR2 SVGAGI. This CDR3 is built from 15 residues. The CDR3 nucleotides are TGTGCCAGCAGCAGAATGGGACAGGGTAATCATCCCCAGCATTTT. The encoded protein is CASSRMGQGNHPQHF.

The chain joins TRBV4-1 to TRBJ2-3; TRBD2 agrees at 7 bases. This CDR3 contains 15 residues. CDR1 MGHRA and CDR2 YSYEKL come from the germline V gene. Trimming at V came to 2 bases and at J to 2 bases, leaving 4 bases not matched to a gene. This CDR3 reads CASSQRTSSTDTQYF. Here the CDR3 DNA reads TGCGCCAGCAGCCAACGGACTAGTTCCACAGATACGCAGTATTTT.

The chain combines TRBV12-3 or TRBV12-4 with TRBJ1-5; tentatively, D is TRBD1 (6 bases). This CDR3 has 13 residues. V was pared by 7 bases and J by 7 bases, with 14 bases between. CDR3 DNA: TGTGCCAGCACGCCAGGGGAAGGGCAGCCCCAGCATTTT. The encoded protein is CASTPGEGQPQHF.

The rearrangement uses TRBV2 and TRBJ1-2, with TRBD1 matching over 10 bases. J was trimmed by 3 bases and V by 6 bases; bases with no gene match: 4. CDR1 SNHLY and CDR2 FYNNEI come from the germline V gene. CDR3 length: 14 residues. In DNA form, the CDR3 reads TGTGCCAGCAGGGACAGGGGGGAGTACTATGGCTACACCTTC. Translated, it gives CASRDRGEYYGYTF.

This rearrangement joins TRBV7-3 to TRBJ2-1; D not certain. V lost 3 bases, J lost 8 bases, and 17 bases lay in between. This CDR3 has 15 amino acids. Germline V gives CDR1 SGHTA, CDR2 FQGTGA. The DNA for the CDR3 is TGTGCCAGCAGCTTTCAAGGTAAACTTTACGATGAGCAGTTCTTC. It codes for CASSFQGKLYDEQFF.

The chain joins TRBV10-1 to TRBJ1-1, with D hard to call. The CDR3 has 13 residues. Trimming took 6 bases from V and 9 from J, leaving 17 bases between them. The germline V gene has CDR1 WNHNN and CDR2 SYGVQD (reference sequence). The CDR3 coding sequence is TGCGCCAGCAGCAGCGGACGAGGAGGGAAAGCTTTCTTT. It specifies CASSSGRGGKAFF.

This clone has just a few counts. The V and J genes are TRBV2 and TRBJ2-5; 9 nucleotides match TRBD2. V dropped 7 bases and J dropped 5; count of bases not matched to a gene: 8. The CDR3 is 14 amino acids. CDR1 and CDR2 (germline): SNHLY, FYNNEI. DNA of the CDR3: TGTGCCAGCACCCCCGGGACTAGCTGGGAGACCCAGTACTTC. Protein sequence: CASTPGTSWETQYF.

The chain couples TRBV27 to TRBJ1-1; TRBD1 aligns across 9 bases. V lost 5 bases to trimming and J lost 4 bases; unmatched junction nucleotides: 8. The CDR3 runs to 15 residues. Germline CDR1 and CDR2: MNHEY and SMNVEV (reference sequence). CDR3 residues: CASSTNRGRGTEAFF. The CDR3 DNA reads TGTGCCAGCAGTACGAACAGGGGGCGCGGCACTGAAGCTTTCTTT.

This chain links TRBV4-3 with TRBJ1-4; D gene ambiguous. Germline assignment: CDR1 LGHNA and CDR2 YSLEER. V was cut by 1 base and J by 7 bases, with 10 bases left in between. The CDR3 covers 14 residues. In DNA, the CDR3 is TGCGCCAGCAGCCAAGTAACGGCCGGTGAAAAACTGTTTTTT. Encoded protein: CASSQVTAGEKLFF.

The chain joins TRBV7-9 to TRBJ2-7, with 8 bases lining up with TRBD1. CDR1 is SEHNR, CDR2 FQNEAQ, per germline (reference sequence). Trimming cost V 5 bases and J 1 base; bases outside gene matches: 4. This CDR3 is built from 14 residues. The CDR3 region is CASSRTGLSYEQYF. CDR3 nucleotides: TGTGCCAGCAGCCGGACAGGGTTATCCTACGAGCAGTACTTC.

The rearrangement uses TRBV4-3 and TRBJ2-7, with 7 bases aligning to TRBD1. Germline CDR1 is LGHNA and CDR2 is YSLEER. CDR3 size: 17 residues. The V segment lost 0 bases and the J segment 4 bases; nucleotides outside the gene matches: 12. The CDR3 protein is CASSQEGWGTESYEQYF. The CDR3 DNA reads TGCGCCAGCAGCCAAGAGGGATGGGGGACAGAGAGTTACGAGCAGTACTTC.

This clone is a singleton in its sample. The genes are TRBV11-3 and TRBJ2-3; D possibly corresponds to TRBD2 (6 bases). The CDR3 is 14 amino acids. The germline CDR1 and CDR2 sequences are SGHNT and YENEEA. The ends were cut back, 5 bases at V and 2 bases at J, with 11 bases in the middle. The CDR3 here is CASSAGYLTDTQYF. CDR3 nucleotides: TGTGCCAGCAGCGCGGGATACCTCACAGATACGCAGTATTTT.

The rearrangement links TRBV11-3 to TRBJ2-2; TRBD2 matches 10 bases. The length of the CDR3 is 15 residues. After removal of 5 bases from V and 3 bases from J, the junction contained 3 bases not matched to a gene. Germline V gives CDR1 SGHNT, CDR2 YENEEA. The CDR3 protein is CASSPGLADTGELFF. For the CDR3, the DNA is TGTGCCAGCAGCCCTGGACTAGCGGACACCGGGGAGCTGTTTTTT. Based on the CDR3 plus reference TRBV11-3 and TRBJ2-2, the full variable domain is EAGVVQSPRYKIIEKKQPVAFWCNPISGHNTLYWYLQNLGQGPELLIRYENEEAVDDSQLPKDRFSAERLKGVDSTLKIQPAELGDSAVYLCASSPGLADTGELFFGEGSRLTVL.

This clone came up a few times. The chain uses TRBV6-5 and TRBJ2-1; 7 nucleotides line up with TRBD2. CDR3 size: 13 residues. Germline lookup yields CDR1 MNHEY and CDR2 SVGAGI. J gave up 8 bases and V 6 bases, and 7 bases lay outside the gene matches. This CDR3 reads CASRGTTIDEQFF. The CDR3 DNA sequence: TGTGCCAGCAGAGGGACTACAATCGATGAGCAGTTCTTC.

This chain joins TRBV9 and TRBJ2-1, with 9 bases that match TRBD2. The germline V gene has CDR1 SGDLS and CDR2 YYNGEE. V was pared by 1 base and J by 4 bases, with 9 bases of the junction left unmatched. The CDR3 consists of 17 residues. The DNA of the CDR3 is TGTGCCAGCAGCGTAACAATCCAGCGGGGGGAATACAATGAGCAGTTCTTC. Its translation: CASSVTIQRGEYNEQFF.

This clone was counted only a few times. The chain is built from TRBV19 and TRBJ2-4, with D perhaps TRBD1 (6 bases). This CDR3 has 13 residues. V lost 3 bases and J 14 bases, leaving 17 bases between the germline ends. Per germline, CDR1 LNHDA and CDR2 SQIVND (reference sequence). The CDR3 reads CASSIGPGTIKYF. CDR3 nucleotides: TGTGCCAGTAGTATCGGGCCCGGGACAATAAAGTACTTC.